Each of the 20 T cell receptor beta chains below was sequenced from the same sample in a study of control samples from healthy donors and cancer patients. The data were produced by immunoSEQ multiplex PCR, yet TCRdb's version contains in-frame clones alone and is incomplete. The data show around 170,000 clones, around 88% seen once. Sequencing input: blood. Receptors were obtained from a woman younger than 45 in good health.

The chain links TRBV19 to TRBJ2-1; TRBD2 aligns across 8 bases. V lost 3 bases to trimming and J lost 4 bases; unmatched junction nucleotides: 2. The CDR3 sequence is 14 residues long. The germline gives CDR1 LNHDA, CDR2 SQIVND (reference sequence). The CDR3 DNA reads as TGTGCCAGTAGTATCCCGGGGGGGTACAATGAGCAGTTCTTC. Encoded protein: CASSIPGGYNEQFF.

The chain joins TRBV18 to TRBJ2-7; 12 bases line up with TRBD2. The J segment lost 2 bases and the V segment lost 2 bases, leaving 19 bases of the junction unmatched. CDR3 size: 21 residues. Germline V gene data show CDR1 as KGHSH and CDR2 as LQKENI. CDR3 sequence: CASSPKDPRADRLAGAYEQYF. CDR3 bases: TGTGCCAGCTCACCAAAAGATCCCAGGGCGGACCGACTAGCGGGAGCCTACGAGCAGTACTTC.

About this clone itself: Other DNA sequences in the same sample also yield this CDR3. V gene TRBV5-1 combines with J gene TRBJ2-5; D gene uncertain. The CDR3 loop spans 11 amino acids. Deletions cut 3 bases from V and 0 bases from J, with 0 bases between. Germline assignment: CDR1 SGHRS and CDR2 YFSETQ. This chain's CDR3 is CASSYQETQYF. CDR3 coding DNA: TGCGCCAGCAGCTACCAAGAGACCCAGTACTTC. The variable domain in full, with the rest retrieved from reference TRBV5-1 and TRBJ2-5, is KAGVTQTPRYLIKTRGQQVTLSCSPISGHRSVSWYQQTPGQGLQFLFEYFSETQRNKGNFPGRFSGRQFSNSRSEMNVSTLELGDSALYLCASSYQETQYFGPGTRLLVL.

The gene calls are TRBV5-1 and TRBJ2-7; no clear D gene. V was pared by 0 bases and J by 0 bases, with 7 bases between. This CDR3 is 14 amino acids long. Looked up from germline, CDR1 is SGHRS and CDR2 is YFSETQ. The CDR3 nucleotides are TGCGCCAGCAGCTTGGGTGGGAACTCCTACGAGCAGTACGTC. Protein: CASSLGGNSYEQYV.

This clone appeared many times. V is TRBV28 and J is TRBJ1-6; TRBD1 matches at 10 bases. Germline values: CDR1 MDHEN, CDR2 SYDVKM. Germline trimming cut 8 bases from V and 18 bases from J; bases unmatched to any gene: 10. The CDR3 covers 12 residues. The CDR3 DNA reads TGTGCCAGCCATGGGACAGGGGACCCAGGCCACTTT. This codes for CASHGTGDPGHF.

This clone was found once. The chain links TRBV3-1 (or the pseudogene TRBV3-2) to TRBJ2-2; D not resolved. CDR3 length: 17 residues. From germline, CDR1 is LGHDT and CDR2 YNNKEL (reference sequence). Deletions cut 1 base from V and 8 bases from J, with 20 bases between. This CDR3 reads CASSQVKAPTWSGELFF. In DNA form, the CDR3 reads TGTGCCAGCAGCCAAGTAAAAGCGCCGACATGGTCTGGGGAGCTGTTTTTT.

This chain uses TRBV27 with TRBJ1-1; a possible D gene is TRBD1 (5 bases). The CDR3 has 16 residues. The V gene lost 3 bases and the J gene lost 9 bases, with 23 bases spanning the gap. Germline V CDR1 and CDR2: MNHEY, SMNVEV (reference sequence). In DNA form, the CDR3 reads TGTGCCAGCAGTTTTTCCTTGCCTTCTAGGGGTCAACAAGCTTTCTTT. Its protein product is CASSFSLPSRGQQAFF.

This chain joins TRBV28 and TRBJ2-7; D remains unclear. Germline lookup yields CDR1 MDHEN and CDR2 SYDVKM. The CDR3 spans 14 residues. V was cut by 6 bases and J by 4 bases, with 16 bases left in between. The CDR3 here is CASRWRSRLYEQYF. The CDR3 region has the DNA TGTGCCAGCAGGTGGCGGTCAAGGTTGTACGAGCAGTACTTC.

The V and J genes are TRBV5-1 and TRBJ2-7; D gene uncertain. V was shortened by 2 bases and J by 1 base, with 10 bases between the two germline ends. This CDR3 region has 14 residues. Germline CDR1 reads SGHRS; CDR2 reads YFSETQ. The CDR3 DNA reads as TGCGCCAGCAGCTTCTCGGACCCGTCCTACGAGCAGTACTTC. Its translation is CASSFSDPSYEQYF.

Notes on this clone: The germline gene is not matched at one end of the junction; a read error may be the cause. This chain uses TRBV24-1 with TRBJ2-1; D unresolved. The CDR3 length is 13 residues. The V gene's germline CDR1 is KGHDR and CDR2 SFDVKD. This CDR3 reads CATSESPYNELFF. For the CDR3, the DNA is TGTGCCACCAGTGAGTCCCCATACAATGAGCTGTTCTTC.

This clone has more than one count but fewer than ten. V and J are TRBV7-9 and TRBJ1-3; D possibly corresponds to TRBD1 (6 bases). CDR3 length: 16 residues. Looked up from germline, CDR1 is SEHNR and CDR2 is FQNEAQ (reference sequence). The ends were cut back, 3 bases at V and 4 bases at J, with 16 bases in the middle. The CDR3 DNA follows: TGTGCCAGCAGCTTTCAACCGCAGGGGTCGGGAAACACCATATATTTT. This translates into CASSFQPQGSGNTIYF. The whole variable domain, filled in from reference TRBV7-9 and TRBJ1-3, reads DTGVSQNPRHKITKRGQNVTFRCDPISEHNRLYWYRQTLGQGPEFLTYFQNEAQLEKSRLLSDRFSAERPKGSFSTLEIQRTEQGDSAMYLCASSFQPQGSGNTIYFGEGSWLTVV.

In this sample, this clone turned up once. The V and J genes are TRBV3-1 (or the pseudogene TRBV3-2) and TRBJ2-3, with TRBD1 matching over 7 bases. Trimming took 6 bases from V and 1 from J; bases not matched to a gene: 4. Germline V gene sequence: CDR1 LGHDT, CDR2 YNNKEL (reference sequence). This CDR3 contains 14 residues. This CDR3 is CASRTGWGTDTQYF. The CDR3 DNA follows: TGTGCCAGCAGGACAGGGTGGGGCACAGATACGCAGTATTTT.

V is TRBV19 and J is TRBJ2-5; the match to TRBD1 covers 8 bases. V shed 6 bases and J 5 bases; nucleotides not matched to a gene: 11. Germline V lookup: CDR1 LNHDA, CDR2 SQIVND (reference sequence). The CDR3 loop spans 15 amino acids. The DNA of the CDR3 is TGTGCCAGTAGAACCAACGGACAGGGTGCGGAGACCCAGTACTTC. Its protein product is CASRTNGQGAETQYF.

V is TRBV7-9 and J is TRBJ1-3; D might be TRBD1 (5 bases). Germline assignment: CDR1 SEHNR and CDR2 FQNEAQ (reference sequence). Trimming removed 2 bases from V and 0 bases from J, with 17 bases in between. CDR3 length equals 18 residues. This CDR3 reads CASSLWLSGPSSGNTIYF. The CDR3 DNA is TGTGCCAGCAGCTTATGGCTTTCAGGGCCCAGCTCTGGAAACACCATATATTTT.

The rearrangement joins TRBV2 to TRBJ1-2; 7 positions agree with TRBD1. The CDR3 has 16 residues. Trimming took 7 bases from V and 7 from J; bases not matched to a gene: 18. Germline V gives CDR1 SNHLY, CDR2 FYNNEI. This CDR3 is CASTDRVRGWEAGYTF. Here the CDR3 DNA reads TGTGCCAGCACCGACAGGGTGCGGGGTTGGGAGGCTGGCTACACCTTC.

The chain recombines TRBV18 with TRBJ2-7; TRBD1 aligns across 7 bases. This CDR3 region has 12 residues. J was trimmed by 5 bases and V by 3 bases; bases with no gene match: 1. Per germline, CDR1 KGHSH and CDR2 LQKENI. This chain's CDR3 is CASSPDRNEQYV. Written as DNA, the CDR3 is TGTGCCAGCTCACCGGACAGGAACGAGCAGTACGTC.

This clone was observed at least ten times. The rearrangement joins TRBV6-1 to TRBJ1-1; D is unclear. The CDR3 is 16 amino acids. Germline CDR1 reads MNHNS; CDR2 reads SASEGT. V was trimmed by 0 bases and J by 4 bases, leaving 15 bases between them. The CDR3 here is CASSEAFVRTFTEAFF. The CDR3 nucleotides read TGTGCCAGCAGTGAAGCGTTCGTAAGGACGTTCACTGAAGCTTTCTTT.

The chain couples TRBV5-1 to TRBJ1-6; D is uncertain. Looked up from germline, CDR1 is SGHRS and CDR2 is YFSETQ. Deletions cut 0 bases from V and 4 bases from J, with 5 bases between. The CDR3 runs to 14 residues. CDR3 DNA sequence: TGCGCCAGCAGCTTGGCGGGTTATAATTCACCCCTCCACTTT. Encoded protein: CASSLAGYNSPLHF.

CDR3 nucleotides: TGTGCCAGCAGTGACAGGGCTAACTATGGCTACACCTTC. This translates into CASSDRANYGYTF. J is TRBJ1-2 and V is TRBV12-3 or TRBV12-4; 7 bases match TRBD1. The CDR3 is 13 amino acids. With V trimmed by 5 bases and J by 0 bases, 0 bases remained unmatched.

This clone appeared a single time. The CDR3: CASSHFRGGGFTDTQYF. The CDR3 nucleotides read TGTGCCAGCAGCCACTTCAGAGGGGGTGGTTTCACAGATACGCAGTATTTT. This chain links TRBV7-6 with TRBJ2-3, with TRBD1 as a possible D gene (6 bases). The CDR3 length is 17 residues. Germline V gives CDR1 SGHVS, CDR2 FNYEAQ. The V and J ends lost 5 bases and 2 bases respectively, with 20 bases between them.